The clone carrying this T cell receptor (beta chain) has at least ten counts. TCRdb called the 5' RACE reads again in MiXCR, with one record for every CDR3 protein. The repertoire holds about 55,000 distinct CDR3 sequences, with less than 25% as singletons. CDR3 length equals 13 residues. V was cut by 5 bases and J by 4 bases, with 11 bases left in between. Per the germline V gene, CDR1 is SGHTA and CDR2 is FQGNSA. Treg sorting used a CD4+CD25+CD127-/low gate. Material: tumor-infiltrating Tregs sorted from the breast tumor. The receptor was derived from a female donor with breast cancer. This chain joins TRBV7-2 and TRBJ2-5; D possibly corresponds to TRBD1 (6 bases). This CDR3 reads CASSIGQRETQYF. In DNA form, the CDR3 reads TGTGCCAGCAGCATCGGACAGAGAGAGACCCAGTACTTC.